Below, 27 T cell receptor beta chains from the same sample are listed, as sequenced in a study of T cells in Graves' hyperthyroidism and ophthalmopathy. From RNA transcripts, TCR beta CDR3 regions were amplified. In the first-round RT-PCR of the TCR CDR3, the HTBI primer set was used. MiXCR, applied by TCRdb to the multiplex PCR reads, yields one record per CDR3 protein. The repertoire holds 90,000 to 120,000 distinct CDR3 sequences, with 15% to 20% as singletons. The sequencing input was blood. These receptor sequences come from a woman between 45 and 65 years old with Graves' hyperthyroidism.

This clonotype occurred many times. The genes are TRBV5-1 and TRBJ2-3, with 8 bases that match TRBD1. J lost 4 bases, V lost 3 bases, and 10 bases had no gene match. CDR1 SGHRS and CDR2 YFSETQ come from the germline V gene. This CDR3 is built from 16 residues. The DNA of the CDR3 is TGCGCCAGCAGCTCCTACCTGACAGGGGCCGCAGATACGCAGTATTTT. Translated, it gives CASSSYLTGAADTQYF.

This clonotype was observed at least ten times. The rearrangement joins TRBV20-1 to TRBJ2-1; TRBD2 might be the D (6 bases). V gave up 6 bases and J gave up 5 bases, with 17 bases separating them. The CDR3 consists of 14 residues. The germline V gene encodes CDR1 DFQATT and CDR2 SNEGSKA (reference sequence). The CDR3 nucleotides are TGCAGTGCCCTCCTAGCGACACCTCACAATGAGCAGTTCTTC. As protein: CSALLATPHNEQFF.

There are many counts of this clonotype. This rearrangement joins TRBV7-8 to TRBJ2-2, with no clear D. The V gene lost 4 bases and the J gene lost 9 bases, with 18 bases spanning the gap. The CDR3 totals 15 residues. The germline V gene has CDR1 SGHVS and CDR2 FQNEAQ. The CDR3 DNA reads as TGTGCCAGCAGCTCCAGTGGCTCTCCTTTAAGGGAGCTGTTTTTT. It specifies CASSSSGSPLRELFF.

This clonotype was counted between two and nine times. This rearrangement joins TRBV20-1 to TRBJ2-1; 14 positions agree with TRBD2. The V and J ends lost 6 bases and 4 bases, in that order; junction bases with no gene match: 11. The germline gives CDR1 DFQATT, CDR2 SNEGSKA (reference sequence). CDR3 length: 17 amino acids. In DNA form, the CDR3 reads TGCAGTGCCCCCGGGACCGGGACTAGCGGGGGATACAATGAGCAGTTCTTC. It encodes CSAPGTGTSGGYNEQFF.

This clonotype was counted ten times or more. The chain uses TRBV28 and TRBJ2-4; 12 bases are a match to TRBD2. Trimming took 6 bases from V and 4 from J; bases not matched to a gene: 7. CDR1 is MDHEN, CDR2 SYDVKM, per germline. This CDR3 is 16 amino acids long. CDR3 nucleotide sequence: TGTGCCAGCAGCCTGCCGGGACTAGCGGGTAAAAACATTCAGTACTTC. It yields the protein CASSLPGLAGKNIQYF.

The J gene is TRBJ2-1, the V gene TRBV11-2; 9 bases line up with TRBD2. The CDR3 is 19 residues long. Germline trimming cut 3 bases from V and 0 bases from J; bases unmatched to any gene: 12. CDR1 and CDR2 from the germline V gene are SGHAT and FQNNGV. The DNA for the CDR3 is TGTGCCAGCAGCTTGGGGCTAGCGGGGTCCCGGAGCTCCTACAATGAGCAGTTCTTC. Amino acids: CASSLGLAGSRSSYNEQFF. The full variable domain, completed using reference TRBV11-2 and TRBJ2-1, is EAGVAQSPRYKIIEKRQSVAFWCNPISGHATLYWYQQILGQGPKLLIQFQNNGVVDDSQLPKDRFSAERLKGVDSTLKIQPAKLEDSAVYLCASSLGLAGSRSSYNEQFFGPGTRLTVL.

This clonotype was seen a few times. A much more abundant neighbour one base away suggests this may be a read error. This likely comes from a read error, as the CDR3 has no conserved phenylalanine or tryptophan at its end. The gene calls are TRBV6-2 or TRBV6-3 and TRBJ1-1; D remains ambiguous. With 7 bases removed from V and 0 bases from J, the gap between germline ends came to 6 bases. Germline V lookup: CDR1 MNHEY, CDR2 SVGEGT. The CDR3 has 12 amino acids. CDR3 residues: CASKFMNTEAFS. For the CDR3, the DNA is TGTGCCAGCAAGTTTATGAACACTGAAGCTTTCTCT.

This clonotype was seen only a few times. This rearrangement joins TRBV6-1 to TRBJ2-6; no reliable D call. The CDR3 contains 15 residues. Germline values: CDR1 MNHNS, CDR2 SASEGT. Trimming stripped 1 base from V and 0 bases from J, with 4 bases between. The CDR3 sequence: CASSEDLSGANVLTF. DNA for the CDR3: TGTGCCAGCAGTGAAGACCTCTCTGGGGCCAACGTCCTGACTTTC.

This clonotype appeared a few times. V gene TRBV5-6 combines with J gene TRBJ2-1; D gene uncertain. The CDR3 spans 13 residues. Trimming left V 2 bases short and J 8 bases short, with 11 bases between. Germline lookup yields CDR1 SGHDT and CDR2 YYEEEE. The CDR3 here is CASSLELVHEQFF. As DNA, the CDR3 is TGTGCCAGCAGCTTAGAATTAGTTCATGAGCAGTTCTTC.

This clonotype was found many times. The CDR3 coding sequence is TGTGCCAGCAGCCGGTCTAGCACAGATACGCAGTATTTT. Its protein product is CASSRSSTDTQYF. The gene calls are TRBV5-8 and TRBJ2-3; unclear D gene. The CDR3 spans 13 residues. Trimming shortened V by 4 bases and J by 0 bases, and 6 bases separated the two germline ends. The germline V gene has CDR1 SGHTS and CDR2 YDEGEE.

This clonotype was detected ten times or more. This chain uses TRBV3-1 with TRBJ2-5; 7 bases are a match to TRBD1. This CDR3 region has 16 residues. Germline lookup yields CDR1 LGHDT and CDR2 YNNKEL (reference sequence). V dropped 4 bases and J dropped 4; count of bases not matched to a gene: 12. In DNA form, the CDR3 reads TGTGCCAGCAGCCCGGAGACAGGGACCCCACGAGAGACCCAGTACTTC. The encoded protein is CASSPETGTPRETQYF.

This clonotype was detected many times. CDR3 DNA: TGTGCCAGCAGCTTAAACAGAATGAACACTGAAGCTTTCTTT. It is translated as CASSLNRMNTEAFF. The rearrangement uses TRBV7-8 and TRBJ1-1; no clear D. Germline-derived CDR1 and CDR2 are SGHVS and FQNEAQ. The ends were cut back, 2 bases at V and 0 bases at J, with 7 bases in the middle. The length of the CDR3 is 14 residues.

This clonotype was recorded many times. The chain recombines TRBV7-3 with TRBJ2-1; D possibly corresponds to TRBD1 (5 bases). Trimming shortened V by 2 bases and J by 9 bases, and 8 bases separated the two germline ends. Germline lookup yields CDR1 SGHTA and CDR2 FQGTGA. The CDR3 contains 12 residues. The CDR3 coding sequence is TGTGCCAGCAGCTTAGTAGGGGCTGAGCAGTTCTTC. This gives the protein CASSLVGAEQFF.

This clonotype was seen repeatedly, ten times or more. The V and J genes are TRBV2 and TRBJ1-2, with a tentative D call TRBD1 (6 bases). V lost 3 bases, J lost 6 bases, and 14 bases lay in between. CDR1 and CDR2 (germline): SNHLY, FYNNEI. This CDR3 region has 14 residues. The CDR3, as DNA: TGTGCCAGCAGTGAGCCCGACAGGTCCCATGGCTACACCTTC. Residues: CASSEPDRSHGYTF.

There are many counts of this clonotype. The rearrangement links TRBV20-1 to TRBJ2-5, with D maybe TRBD2 (6 bases). V shed 3 bases and J shed 5 bases, with 22 bases lying between them. Germline V lookup: CDR1 DFQATT, CDR2 SNEGSKA (reference sequence). The CDR3 sequence is 16 residues long. The CDR3 reads CSASKVAARGGETQYF. The CDR3 region has the DNA TGCAGTGCTAGTAAAGTAGCGGCCCGTGGGGGGGAGACCCAGTACTTC.

This clonotype was recorded many times. The chain is built from TRBV20-1 and TRBJ1-2, with unresolved D. The CDR3 extends over 15 amino acids. Germline V gene data show CDR1 as DFQATT and CDR2 as SNEGSKA (reference sequence). V lost 0 bases and J lost 6, with 17 bases in between. CDR3 in amino acids: CSAREPSGSEDGYTF. CDR3 nucleotide sequence: TGCAGTGCTAGAGAACCCTCCGGGTCCGAAGATGGCTACACCTTC.

This clonotype was seen many times. The gene calls are TRBV6-1 and TRBJ2-5, with TRBD1 matching 7 bases. This CDR3 is built from 14 residues. Germline CDR1 is MNHNS and CDR2 is SASEGT. The V and J ends lost 5 bases and 4 bases, in that order; junction bases with no gene match: 7. CDR3 bases: TGTGCCAGCAGTTTGGGGCAGGGGGTAGAGACCCAGTACTTC. Its protein product is CASSLGQGVETQYF.

The sample holds many counts of this clonotype. The rearrangement links TRBV5-1 to TRBJ2-1, with D uncertain. V dropped 1 base and J dropped 4 bases, with 12 bases sitting between them. CDR3 length: 15 amino acids. Germline V CDR1 and CDR2: SGHRS, YFSETQ. CDR3 protein: CASSLTIGEYNEQFF. The CDR3 nucleotides are TGCGCCAGCAGCTTGACAATCGGAGAGTACAATGAGCAGTTCTTC.

This clonotype was found many times. The gene calls are TRBV6-1 and TRBJ2-2; 7 bases match TRBD1. The CDR3 length is 15 residues. V lost 0 bases and J lost 6; bases outside the gene matches: 4. CDR1 is MNHNS, CDR2 SASEGT, per germline. CDR3 sequence reads: CASSEADRVSGELFF. CDR3 DNA sequence: TGTGCCAGCAGTGAAGCAGACAGGGTATCCGGGGAGCTGTTTTTT.

This clonotype appeared many times. This chain joins TRBV24-1 and TRBJ2-1; TRBD1 aligns across 8 bases. With V trimmed by 3 bases and J by 4 bases, 7 bases remained unmatched. Per the germline V gene, CDR1 is KGHDR and CDR2 is SFDVKD. The CDR3 spans 16 residues. CDR3 in amino acids: CATSDPGTGQYNEQFF. The CDR3 DNA sequence: TGTGCCACCAGTGATCCCGGGACAGGCCAATACAATGAGCAGTTCTTC.

V usage is TRBV11-2 and J usage is TRBJ2-7, with 8 bases fitting TRBD1. Germline V CDR1 and CDR2: SGHAT, FQNNGV. CDR3 length: 13 residues. The trim removed 6 bases at V and 4 bases at J, leaving 5 bases unmatched. The CDR3 sequence is CASRPTGEYEQYV. For the CDR3, the DNA is TGTGCCAGCAGGCCGACAGGGGAGTACGAGCAGTACGTC.

V and J are TRBV7-9 and TRBJ1-5; D may be TRBD1 (5 bases). Germline V gives CDR1 SEHNR, CDR2 FQNEAQ (reference sequence). The germline V and J ends were trimmed by 4 bases and 5 bases, with 18 bases remaining between them. The CDR3 is 16 residues long. The chain's CDR3 is CASSSEGTEDDQPQHF. The CDR3 nucleotides are TGTGCCAGCAGCTCAGAAGGGACGGAAGACGATCAGCCCCAGCATTTT. The entire variable domain, with the rest obtained from reference TRBV7-9 and TRBJ1-5, is as follows: DTGVSQNPRHKITKRGQNVTFRCDPISEHNRLYWYRQTLGQGPEFLTYFQNEAQLEKSRLLSDRFSAERPKGSFSTLEIQRTEQGDSAMYLCASSSEGTEDDQPQHFGDGTRLSIL.

The rearrangement links TRBV7-2 to TRBJ1-1, with D possibly TRBD1 on 5 matching bases. The V end lost 1 base, the J end lost 4 bases, and 16 bases lay between the germline ends. The germline V gene has CDR1 SGHTA and CDR2 FQGNSA. This CDR3 has 16 residues. CDR3 sequence reads: CASSLDRPGRGTEAFF. The CDR3, as DNA: TGTGCCAGCAGCTTAGACCGGCCAGGGAGAGGCACTGAAGCTTTCTTT.

This clonotype was found many times. The rearrangement links TRBV28 to TRBJ2-5, with unresolved D. V lost 6 bases, J lost 1 base, and 18 bases lay in between. The CDR3 runs to 16 residues. Germline values: CDR1 MDHEN, CDR2 SYDVKM. As DNA, the CDR3 is TGTGCCAGCAGACCTCGGTTCAGCCCGGGCCAAGAGACCCAGTACTTC. Translated: CASRPRFSPGQETQYF. Supplemented by reference TRBV28 and TRBJ2-5, the full variable domain reads DVKVTQSSRYLVKRTGEKVFLECVQDMDHENMFWYRQDPGLGLRLIYFSYDVKMKEKGDIPEGYSVSREKKERFSLILESASTNQTSMYLCASRPRFSPGQETQYFGPGTRLLVL.

This clonotype was seen ten or more times. This sequence joins TRBV2 and TRBJ2-1; the match to TRBD2 covers 11 bases. V dropped 7 bases and J dropped 4; count of bases not matched to a gene: 6. The germline V gene has CDR1 SNHLY and CDR2 FYNNEI. The CDR3 consists of 15 residues. The CDR3 loop is CASTGGLAGYNEQFF. CDR3 coding DNA: TGTGCCAGCACCGGAGGACTAGCGGGTTACAATGAGCAGTTCTTC.

This clonotype was found many times. CDR3 nucleotides: TGTGCCAGCAGTCCGAACCGACAGGGCCGGGAGCTGTTTTTT. Its translation is CASSPNRQGRELFF. The chain links TRBV28 to TRBJ2-2, with 7 bases that match TRBD1. After removal of 5 bases from V and 9 bases from J, the junction contained 9 bases not matched to a gene. Germline V gene data show CDR1 as MDHEN and CDR2 as SYDVKM. The CDR3 length is 14 residues.

This clonotype was counted ten times or more. The chain employs TRBV14 and TRBJ1-4; D not certain. Trimming shortened V by 4 bases and J by 8 bases, and 14 bases separated the two germline ends. This CDR3 spans 14 amino acids. Germline CDR1 reads SGHDN; CDR2 reads FVKESK. The CDR3 coding sequence is TGTGCCAGCAGCCGACTCTTAGACGGGGAAAAACTGTTTTTT. Its protein product is CASSRLLDGEKLFF.